These 15 T cell receptor beta chains were all obtained from the same sample, sequenced in a study of vaccination and CD4 T cells after COVID-19. Their specific antigens are unknown. Once obtained from cultured CD4+ T cells, the DNA was sequenced using the Oncomine TCR Beta short-read assay. MiXCR, run by TCRdb on the PCR reads, gives a single entry per CDR3 protein. The sample has about 11,000 distinct CDR3 sequences; 53% are singletons. Treatment of the sample: 10-day PBMC culture with coronavirus spike peptide pools or control peptides (ViraFEST assay). The sequenced sample consisted of CD4+ T cells from blood, cultured in vitro. The receptors were gathered from a human donor who had recovered from COVID-19.

This clonotype was recorded a few times. The rearrangement links TRBV30 to TRBJ2-3, with a weak D call TRBD2 (5 bases). V was pared by 1 base and J by 2 bases, with 7 bases between. From germline, CDR1 is GTSNPN and CDR2 SVGIG (reference sequence). This CDR3 contains 13 residues. The CDR3 protein is CAWSGGLTDTQYF. The DNA for the CDR3 is TGTGCCTGGAGTGGAGGGCTCACAGATACGCAGTATTTT.

This chain uses TRBV3-1 with TRBJ2-5, with D maybe TRBD2 (7 bases). Germline CDR1 and CDR2: LGHDT and YNNKEL (reference sequence). Between the trimmed V and J ends, which lost 4 bases and 2 bases, there was a span of 17 bases. The CDR3 spans 16 residues. This CDR3 reads CASSRNRVAGQETQYF. The CDR3 DNA follows: TGTGCCAGCAGCCGAAACAGGGTAGCGGGTCAAGAGACCCAGTACTTC.

The chain carries TRBV27 and TRBJ1-2; D is ambiguous. V was pared by 3 bases and J by 8 bases, with 22 bases between. The V gene's germline CDR1 is MNHEY and CDR2 SMNVEV (reference sequence). The CDR3 sequence is 16 residues long. The CDR3 reads CASSFRWSLLEIGYTF. The DNA of the CDR3 is TGTGCCAGCAGTTTTCGGTGGTCCCTGCTGGAGATAGGCTACACCTTC.

The chain uses TRBV12-3 or TRBV12-4 and TRBJ1-6, with TRBD1 matching 10 bases. The CDR3 is made up of 15 amino acids. Trimming removed 5 bases from V and 9 bases from J; junction bases left unmatched: 7. The CDR3 spells CASSRTTGGGSPLHF. The CDR3 DNA follows: TGTGCCAGCAGTCGCACGACAGGGGGCGGTTCACCCCTCCACTTT.

This chain joins TRBV7-8 and TRBJ1-3; D gene ambiguous. Trimming took off 2 bases at V and 3 bases at J, with 11 bases between the two ends. Germline loops: CDR1 SGHVS, CDR2 FQNEAQ. CDR3 length: 15 residues. Written as DNA, the CDR3 is TGTGCCAGCAGCTTATCTGGACTCGGTGGAAACACCATATATTTT. This gives the protein CASSLSGLGGNTIYF.

The J gene is TRBJ2-7, the V gene TRBV10-3; a possible D gene is TRBD2 (6 bases). V gave up 4 bases and J gave up 2 bases, with 6 bases separating them. Germline assignment: CDR1 ENHRY and CDR2 SYGVKD. The CDR3 totals 12 residues. CDR3 amino acids: CAISGGAYEQYF. As DNA, the CDR3 is TGTGCCATCAGTGGGGGGGCCTACGAGCAGTACTTC.

This clonotype was detected only a few times. This sequence joins TRBV2 and TRBJ2-1, with D possibly matching TRBD2 (5 bases). Germline V CDR1 and CDR2: SNHLY, FYNNEI. The CDR3 covers 11 residues. V was pared by 4 bases and J by 14 bases, with 12 bases between. Written as DNA, the CDR3 is TGTGCCAGCAGTGTCCGAAACGGGGAGTTCTTC. Amino acids: CASSVRNGEFF.

The chain couples TRBV6-1 to TRBJ2-2; a possible D gene is TRBD2 (5 bases). The V and J ends lost 0 bases and 3 bases respectively, with 11 bases between them. The CDR3 is made up of 16 amino acids. Germline V gives CDR1 MNHNS, CDR2 SASEGT. CDR3 residues: CASSEALLGDTGELFF. CDR3 coding DNA: TGTGCCAGCAGTGAAGCGCTTCTGGGAGACACCGGGGAGCTGTTTTTT.

The chain recombines TRBV28 with TRBJ1-2; TRBD1 might be the D (5 bases). Germline V gene data show CDR1 as MDHEN and CDR2 as SYDVKM. The length of the CDR3 is 14 residues. V was pared by 6 bases and J by 2 bases, with 13 bases between. The CDR3 loop reads CASSLGGTNYGYTF. DNA for the CDR3: TGTGCCAGCAGCCTGGGGGGAACAAACTATGGCTACACCTTC.

V and J are TRBV30 and TRBJ1-5; 11 nucleotides align to TRBD1. V trimming: 1 base; J trimming: 2 bases; junction bases outside the gene matches: 1. Germline V CDR1 and CDR2: GTSNPN, SVGIG (reference sequence). The CDR3 runs to 15 residues. CDR3 DNA: TGTGCCTGGAGTGCGGGACAGGGGGGCAATCAGCCCCAGCATTTT. It codes for CAWSAGQGGNQPQHF.

The rearrangement joins TRBV18 to TRBJ2-1; D may be TRBD1 (5 bases). Per germline, CDR1 KGHSH and CDR2 LQKENI. The CDR3 covers 15 residues. Trimming shortened V by 2 bases and J by 5 bases, and 13 bases separated the two germline ends. Here the CDR3 reads CASSPRGVENNEQFF. For the CDR3, the DNA is TGTGCCAGCTCACCAAGGGGCGTGGAGAACAATGAGCAGTTCTTC.

The chain links TRBV6-1 to TRBJ1-1; D is unresolved. The CDR3 is made up of 14 amino acids. V lost 5 bases and J lost 6, with 16 bases in between. The germline V gene encodes CDR1 MNHNS and CDR2 SASEGT. DNA of the CDR3: TGTGCCAGCAGTCGTGGTTCCCCCTGGTCTGAAGCTTTCTTT. This translates into CASSRGSPWSEAFF.

The chain employs TRBV20-1 and TRBJ2-7; TRBD2 matches at 7 bases. Trimming cost V 6 bases and J 5 bases; bases outside gene matches: 13. CDR3 length: 14 residues. Looked up from germline, CDR1 is DFQATT and CDR2 is SNEGSKA (reference sequence). The CDR3 sequence: CSAGGGGSPHEQYF. The CDR3 bases are TGCAGTGCGGGGGGAGGCGGGAGCCCCCACGAGCAGTACTTC.

CDR3 sequence: CSAIGPEENQPQHF. The CDR3 region has the DNA TGCAGTGCTATCGGGCCGGAGGAGAATCAGCCCCAGCATTTT. This sequence joins TRBV20-1 and TRBJ1-5; D not resolved. Germline V gene sequence: CDR1 DFQATT, CDR2 SNEGSKA (reference sequence). The ends were cut back, 4 bases at V and 4 bases at J, with 14 bases in the middle. This CDR3 comprises 14 residues.

The chain has TRBV19 and TRBJ2-5; TRBD2 aligns across 12 bases. With 4 bases clipped from V and 4 bases from J, the junction kept 4 bases outside the gene matches. The CDR3 runs 15 residues. The V gene's germline CDR1 is LNHDA and CDR2 SQIVND (reference sequence). CDR3 loop: CASSNRLAGVETQYF. Written as DNA, the CDR3 is TGTGCCAGTAGTAATCGACTAGCGGGAGTAGAGACCCAGTACTTC.